Each of the 25 T cell receptor beta chains below was sequenced from the same sample in a study of blood T cell repertoires in COVID-19. Assay used: immunoSEQ multiplex PCR; TCRdb lists only in-frame clones, some missing. The sample yields about 180,000 clones, more than 85% seen once. Source material: PBMCs or T cells enriched from blood (not recorded which). These receptors were taken from a human donor with acute COVID-19. The donor label of this sample is uncertain.

V is TRBV6-5 and J is TRBJ2-2, with unresolved D. Deletions cut 2 bases from V and 0 bases from J, with 7 bases between. Germline V gives CDR1 MNHEY, CDR2 SVGAGI. The CDR3 extends over 15 amino acids. The CDR3 nucleotides are TGTGCCAGCAGTTACAACACCCCGAACACCGGGGAGCTGTTTTTT. Translated, it gives CASSYNTPNTGELFF.

The chain has TRBV2 and TRBJ2-5; the match to TRBD2 covers 12 bases. The germline CDR1 and CDR2 sequences are SNHLY and FYNNEI. The CDR3 contains 19 residues. The junction had 13 bases not matched to a gene; V was cut back by 0 bases and J by 5 bases. CDR3 in amino acids: CASSEARRASGGVVETQYF. The DNA for the CDR3 is TGTGCCAGCAGTGAAGCAAGGAGGGCTAGCGGGGGGGTTGTGGAGACCCAGTACTTC.

The gene calls are TRBV19 and TRBJ1-2; D is ambiguous. CDR1 and CDR2 (germline): LNHDA, SQIVND (reference sequence). The CDR3 covers 13 residues. V lost 3 bases and J 5 bases, leaving 10 bases between the germline ends. CDR3 residues: CASSMREFYGYTF. CDR3 DNA sequence: TGTGCCAGTAGTATGAGGGAATTTTATGGCTACACCTTC.

The rearrangement links TRBV27 to TRBJ2-7; TRBD1 aligns across 7 bases. Germline lookup yields CDR1 MNHEY and CDR2 SMNVEV (reference sequence). This CDR3 contains 14 residues. Unmatched junction bases numbered 3, after V lost 4 bases and J lost 0 bases. As DNA, the CDR3 is TGTGCCAGCAGTTCGGACAGGTCCTCCTACGAGCAGTACTTC. Protein product: CASSSDRSSYEQYF.

This chain joins TRBV5-5 and TRBJ2-7, with D perhaps matching TRBD1 (6 bases). The germline V and J ends were trimmed by 3 bases and 1 base, with 11 bases remaining between them. The CDR3 totals 14 residues. Germline-derived CDR1 and CDR2 are SGHKS and YYEKEE (reference sequence). The CDR3 reads CASSYRQDSYEQYF. The CDR3 DNA reads TGTGCCAGCAGCTACAGACAGGATTCCTACGAGCAGTACTTC.

The chain uses TRBV15 and TRBJ1-1; TRBD1 agrees at 8 bases. Germline-derived CDR1 and CDR2 are LNHNV and YYDKDF (reference sequence). This CDR3 region has 20 residues. V lost 5 bases to trimming and J lost 1 base; unmatched junction nucleotides: 21. CDR3 sequence reads: CATSYQGAGTDKGRNTEAFF. Here the CDR3 DNA reads TGTGCCACCAGCTACCAGGGGGCCGGGACTGATAAGGGAAGGAACACTGAAGCTTTCTTT.

The chain recombines TRBV9 with TRBJ2-4; D may be TRBD2 (5 bases). The CDR3 totals 14 residues. Germline loops: CDR1 SGDLS, CDR2 YYNGEE. Trimming pared 3 bases from V and 0 bases from J, leaving 7 bases between. The CDR3 coding sequence is TGTGCCAGCAGCGCCAGCGGAGCCAAAAACATTCAGTACTTC. Its translation: CASSASGAKNIQYF.

This chain uses TRBV3-1 (or the pseudogene TRBV3-2) with TRBJ2-5; D may be TRBD1 (7 bases). The CDR3 sequence is 17 residues long. The ends were cut back, 2 bases at V and 2 bases at J, with 18 bases in the middle. Germline CDR1 reads LGHDT; CDR2 reads YNNKEL (reference sequence). CDR3 in DNA: TGTGCCAGCAGCCAACCTTACCAGGGGGACTCGCAAGAGACCCAGTACTTC. Translation: CASSQPYQGDSQETQYF.

The chain has TRBV3-1 (or the pseudogene TRBV3-2) and TRBJ2-7; TRBD2 matches at 10 bases. In germline, CDR1 is LGHDT, CDR2 YNNKEL (reference sequence). The CDR3 is 15 residues long. V was clipped by 1 base and J by 2 bases; unmatched bases: 2. CDR3 nucleotides: TGTGCCAGCAGCCAAGGGACTAGCGGTGCCTACGAGCAGTACTTC. It is translated as CASSQGTSGAYEQYF.

This clone was detected only once. The V call is TRBV11-2, the J call TRBJ1-1; a possible D gene is TRBD1 (6 bases). Germline V gene data show CDR1 as SGHAT and CDR2 as FQNNGV. The CDR3 extends over 13 amino acids. Trimming removed 5 bases at V and 5 bases at J, with 12 bases between. CDR3 residues: CASSHGQNTEAFF. Here the CDR3 DNA reads TGTGCCAGCAGCCACGGACAGAATACTGAAGCTTTCTTT.

This clone was counted a single time. The chain combines TRBV11-2 with TRBJ1-4; 11 bases line up with TRBD1. There are 18 residues in the CDR3. Germline lookup yields CDR1 SGHAT and CDR2 FQNNGV. After removal of 1 base from V and 1 base from J, the junction contained 5 bases not matched to a gene. As DNA, the CDR3 is TGTGCCAGCAGCTTAGTTGGACAGGGGGCCCGAACTAATGAAAAACTGTTTTTT. This encodes CASSLVGQGARTNEKLFF.

The chain carries TRBV18 and TRBJ2-7; 8 nucleotides agree with TRBD1. The CDR3 totals 14 residues. CDR1 and CDR2 (germline): KGHSH, LQKENI. The ends lost 2 bases at V and 5 bases at J; junction bases unmatched: 5. CDR3 sequence (DNA): TGTGCCAGCTCACCAACGGACAGGGACCACGAGCAGTACTTC. Its translation: CASSPTDRDHEQYF.

This clone appeared a few times. The chain couples TRBV7-3 to TRBJ1-1, with 7 bases identical to TRBD1. Germline loops: CDR1 SGHTA, CDR2 FQGTGA. Unmatched junction bases numbered 8, after V lost 5 bases and J lost 5 bases. CDR3 length equals 14 residues. CDR3 sequence (DNA): TGTGCCAGCAGCAAAGACCCAGGGGGGACTGAAGCTTTCTTT. Translating it yields CASSKDPGGTEAFF.

This clone appeared a single time. This chain joins TRBV4-1 and TRBJ1-2; D uncertain. CDR1 is MGHRA and CDR2 is YSYEKL in the germline V gene. V gave up 3 bases and J gave up 2 bases, with 10 bases separating them. This CDR3 is 14 amino acids long. The CDR3 DNA sequence: TGCGCCAGCAGCCAGGCGGCTGTGAACTATGGCTACACCTTC. Amino acids: CASSQAAVNYGYTF.

The chain combines TRBV11-2 with TRBJ1-5; TRBD1 aligns across 8 bases. Per germline, CDR1 SGHAT and CDR2 FQNNGV. Germline trimming cut 1 base from V and 7 bases from J; bases unmatched to any gene: 9. The CDR3 has 16 residues. This chain's CDR3 is CASSLGGQGGLQPQHF. The DNA of the CDR3 is TGTGCCAGCAGCTTAGGAGGACAGGGAGGCCTACAGCCCCAGCATTTT.

The chain has TRBV7-2 and TRBJ1-5, with 8 bases aligning to TRBD1. V gave up 0 bases and J gave up 4 bases; unmatched junction bases: 11. The CDR3 sequence is 18 residues long. Germline loops: CDR1 SGHTA, CDR2 FQGNSA. The CDR3 here is CASSLARPPDRVNQPQHF. CDR3 in DNA: TGTGCCAGCAGCTTAGCAAGGCCCCCGGACAGGGTAAATCAGCCCCAGCATTTT.

The V gene is TRBV9, the J gene TRBJ1-2; a possible D gene is TRBD1 (5 bases). The CDR3 loop spans 14 amino acids. V dropped 4 bases and J dropped 7 bases, with 17 bases sitting between them. Germline CDR1 reads SGDLS; CDR2 reads YYNGEE. The CDR3 spells CASSPGQGESGYTF. The CDR3 bases are TGTGCCAGCAGCCCAGGCCAGGGTGAGAGTGGCTACACCTTC.

V is TRBV9 and J is TRBJ1-2; no reliable D call. Germline values: CDR1 SGDLS, CDR2 YYNGEE. The V end was cut by 3 bases, the J end by 4 bases, with 19 bases between. The length of the CDR3 is 16 residues. The CDR3 region has the DNA TGTGCCAGCAGCGGCCCGCCGTCCCAGGCCAGCTATGGCTACACCTTC. It yields the protein CASSGPPSQASYGYTF. The whole variable domain, filled in from reference TRBV9 and TRBJ1-2, reads DSGVTQTPKHLITATGQRVTLRCSPRSGDLSVYWYQQSLDQGLQFLIQYYNGEERAKGNILERFSAQQFPDLHSELNLSSLELGDSALYFCASSGPPSQASYGYTFGSGTRLTVV.

The J gene is TRBJ1-1, the V gene TRBV7-9, with 7 bases identical to TRBD1. This CDR3 region has 16 residues. With 6 bases clipped from V and 0 bases from J, the junction kept 10 bases outside the gene matches. Germline V lookup: CDR1 SEHNR, CDR2 FQNEAQ (reference sequence). For the CDR3, the DNA is TGTGCCAGCAGGCCACGGGACAGTACCTTGAACACTGAAGCTTTCTTT. It yields the protein CASRPRDSTLNTEAFF. The variable domain in full, completed from reference TRBV7-9 and TRBJ1-1, reads DTGVSQNPRHKITKRGQNVTFRCDPISEHNRLYWYRQTLGQGPEFLTYFQNEAQLEKSRLLSDRFSAERPKGSFSTLEIQRTEQGDSAMYLCASRPRDSTLNTEAFFGQGTRLTVV.

This chain uses TRBV6-2 or TRBV6-3 with TRBJ2-3; 12 bases line up with TRBD2. The germline CDR1 and CDR2 sequences are MNHEY and SVGEGT. The CDR3 spans 19 residues. The V gene end was trimmed by 2 bases and the J gene end by 4 bases; junction bases not matched to a gene: 13. CDR3 in DNA: TGTGCCAGCAGTTACCGAACCGCTCTAGCGGGGGGGAGGTCAGATACGCAGTATTTT. It is translated as CASSYRTALAGGRSDTQYF.

J is TRBJ1-1 and V is TRBV14; perhaps TRBD1 as D (6 bases). Between the trimmed V and J ends, which lost 0 bases and 6 bases, there was a span of 14 bases. Per germline, CDR1 SGHDN and CDR2 FVKESK. The CDR3 totals 15 residues. In nucleotides, the CDR3 is TGTGCCAGCAGCCAAGAAGGGGGTTGGCCCCCTGAAGCTTTCTTT. Residues: CASSQEGGWPPEAFF.

The chain carries TRBV3-1 (or the pseudogene TRBV3-2) and TRBJ2-7; 8 bases line up with TRBD2. Per germline, CDR1 LGHDT and CDR2 YNNKEL (reference sequence). V lost 4 bases to trimming and J lost 4 bases; unmatched junction nucleotides: 9. The CDR3 covers 15 residues. The CDR3 region has the DNA TGTGCCAGCAGCCGTCCGGCGGGGGGTTCTTACGAGCAGTACTTC. The encoded protein is CASSRPAGGSYEQYF.

The chain recombines TRBV9 with TRBJ2-7; the D gene is possibly TRBD1 (6 bases). The CDR3 totals 13 residues. Germline V CDR1 and CDR2: SGDLS, YYNGEE. Trimming pared 0 bases from V and 3 bases from J, leaving 7 bases between. CDR3 DNA sequence: TGTGCCAGCAGCGTAGAGACAGGCTACGAGCAGTACTTC. Protein product: CASSVETGYEQYF.

CDR3 amino acids: CASSPLTVPRATNEKLFF. CDR3 DNA: TGTGCCAGCTCACCCCTTACAGTCCCCCGCGCAACTAATGAAAAACTGTTTTTT. The chain joins TRBV18 to TRBJ1-4; no clear D. Trimming removed 3 bases at V and 0 bases at J, with 17 bases between. The CDR3 contains 18 residues. The V gene's germline CDR1 is KGHSH and CDR2 LQKENI.

The rearrangement uses TRBV2 and TRBJ2-7; D ambiguous. In germline, CDR1 is SNHLY, CDR2 FYNNEI. CDR3 length: 11 amino acids. Between the trimmed V and J ends, which lost 6 bases and 7 bases, there was a span of 10 bases. This CDR3 is CASRKTGEQYF. DNA of the CDR3: TGTGCCAGCAGGAAAACCGGGGAGCAGTACTTC.